The source of this T cell receptor beta chain is a study of human T cells and chemical hapten exposure. Study-level information: Across the whole study, which lasted roughly 24 weeks, patients were given diphenylcyclopropenone on the scalp once a week. Study results and limitations: Patch test score tracked positively with PT1 expanded TCR counts.

MiXCR was run by TCRdb on the RACE reads, yielding one entry per CDR3 protein. The repertoire holds 90,000 to 140,000 distinct CDR3 sequences, with 30% to 35% as singletons. The time point was: patch test 3, about 24 weeks after DPC sensitization. Noted treatment: therapeutic diphenylcyclopropenone sensitization with weekly scalp DPC. Researchers extracted total RNA from unfractionated whole blood. The V gene end was trimmed by 2 bases and the J gene end by 7 bases; junction bases not matched to a gene: 13. The CDR3 loop spans 17 amino acids. Turning to this clonotype: Its antigen is unidentified.

This TCR was recovered from a man in his forties with alopecia areata. Some clones in this sample may be carry-over from other donors' samples. The input for sequencing was whole blood, taken in connection with sensitization to the hapten diphenylcyclopropenone (DPC). V usage is TRBV12-3 or TRBV12-4 and J usage is TRBJ2-1; 8 nucleotides line up with TRBD2. The CDR3 DNA reads TGTGCCAGCAGTTTACCCCTCGGAAGCGGGAGTAGGAATGAGCAGTTCTTC. This codes for CASSLPLGSGSRNEQFF.